The source of this TCR beta chain is a study of T cells after yellow fever vaccination. TCR cDNA, made by 5'RACE template switching, carried an added universal primer site and UMIs. One entry per CDR3 protein, called by TCRdb with MiXCR from the 5' RACE reads. The table has approximately 180,000 distinct CDR3 sequences, 5.5% to 7.5% seen once; the top ten hold less than 3%. This CDR3 spans 14 amino acids. J was trimmed by 6 bases and V by 6 bases; bases with no gene match: 11. Germline-derived CDR1 and CDR2 are DFQATT and SNEGSKA (reference sequence). The chain couples TRBV20-1 to TRBJ2-1, with 7 bases matching TRBD1. The sequencing used CD4+ T cells sorted from PBMCs, collected on the day of the first yellow fever vaccination. This receptor was identified in a man aged 18 to 29 who received the YFV17D yellow fever vaccine. CDR3 DNA sequence: TGCAGTGCGGATCCGGGACAGCTGTTCAATGAGCAGTTCTTC. Translated: CSADPGQLFNEQFF.